This passage covers 8 T cell receptor beta chains from one sample sequenced in a study of OX40 agonist ivuxolimab in advanced cancers. Sequencing used immunoSEQ multiplex PCR; TCRdb keeps in-frame clones, though not all of them. The repertoire has tens of thousands of clones, around 87% of them found once; the top ten carry roughly 1.2%. The source material was CD4+ or CD8+ T cells sorted from blood, sampled in a trial of the OX40 agonist ivuxolimab. The receptors originated from an adult with an advanced solid tumor such as melanoma, head and neck, liver or kidney cancer.

The chain employs TRBV2 and TRBJ2-3; the D gene is possibly TRBD2 (7 bases). CDR3 size: 16 residues. The germline V gene encodes CDR1 SNHLY and CDR2 FYNNEI. V dropped 1 base and J dropped 1 base, with 12 bases sitting between them. CDR3 DNA: TGTGCCAGCAGTGAAGTGGGGGGGGGCCGCACAGATACGCAGTATTTT. Amino acid sequence: CASSEVGGGRTDTQYF.

The chain is built from TRBV2 and TRBJ2-3; the D gene is possibly TRBD1 (6 bases). This CDR3 comprises 13 residues. Trimming cost V 10 bases and J 2 bases, with 13 bases left between them. The germline gives CDR1 SNHLY, CDR2 FYNNEI. CDR3 nucleotides: TGTGCCACCACCCGGGACAACACAGATACGCAGTATTTT. Translated, it gives CATTRDNTDTQYF. The full variable domain, rest sourced from reference TRBV2 and TRBJ2-3, is EPEVTQTPSHQVTQMGQEVILRCVPISNHLYFYWYRQILGQKVEFLVSFYNNEISEKSEIFDDQFSVERPDGSNFTLKIRSTKLEDSAMYFCATTRDNTDTQYFGPGTRLTVL.

This clone has a handful of counts. The genes are TRBV18 and TRBJ1-3; no reliable D call. This CDR3 is 16 amino acids long. V was shortened by 0 bases and J by 0 bases, with 9 bases between the two germline ends. From germline, CDR1 is KGHSH and CDR2 LQKENI. This CDR3 is CASSPPIQVSGNTIYF. CDR3 sequence (DNA): TGTGCCAGCTCACCACCGATCCAGGTCTCTGGAAACACCATATATTTT. The full variable domain, with the rest looked up from reference TRBV18 and TRBJ1-3, is NAGVMQNPRHLVRRRGQEARLRCSPMKGHSHVYWYRQLPEEGLKFMVYLQKENIIDESGMPKERFSAEFPKEGPSILRIQQVVRGDSAAYFCASSPPIQVSGNTIYFGEGSWLTVV.

In this sample, this clone turned up once. The J gene is TRBJ1-2, the V gene TRBV2; D is ambiguous. Per germline, CDR1 SNHLY and CDR2 FYNNEI. This CDR3 has 13 amino acids. Trimming pared 3 bases from V and 3 bases from J, leaving 8 bases between. CDR3 nucleotide sequence: TGTGCCAGCAGTGAGGGGATGGACTATGGCTACACCTTC. It translates to CASSEGMDYGYTF.

The V gene is TRBV18, the J gene TRBJ2-7; 12 nucleotides align to TRBD1. Trimming cost V 1 base and J 2 bases; bases outside gene matches: 0. Germline V gene lookup returns CDR1 KGHSH and CDR2 LQKENI. This CDR3 comprises 15 residues. CDR3 DNA sequence: TGTGCCAGCTCACCACGGGACAGGGGGCCCTACGAGCAGTACTTC. Encoded protein: CASSPRDRGPYEQYF. The variable domain in full, with the rest retrieved from reference TRBV18 and TRBJ2-7, is NAGVMQNPRHLVRRRGQEARLRCSPMKGHSHVYWYRQLPEEGLKFMVYLQKENIIDESGMPKERFSAEFPKEGPSILRIQQVVRGDSAAYFCASSPRDRGPYEQYFGPGTRLTVT.

The chain joins TRBV4-1 to TRBJ1-3; 9 positions match TRBD1. The CDR3 has 16 amino acids. Germline assignment: CDR1 MGHRA and CDR2 YSYEKL. The trim removed 1 base at V and 2 bases at J, leaving 3 bases unmatched. CDR3 residues: CASSQGGQGTGNTIYF. CDR3 coding DNA: TGCGCCAGCAGCCAAGGGGGACAGGGTACTGGAAACACCATATATTTT.

The rearrangement links TRBV7-8 to TRBJ1-5; the D gene is possibly TRBD1 (5 bases). The germline V gene encodes CDR1 SGHVS and CDR2 FQNEAQ. This CDR3 spans 17 amino acids. Trimming removed 5 bases at V and 3 bases at J, with 20 bases between. CDR3 protein: CASSLFSGTRNNQPQHF. The CDR3 bases are TGTGCCAGCAGCCTGTTTAGCGGGACGCGTAACAATCAGCCCCAGCATTTT.

About this clone itself: The junction and the germline gene differ at one end; a read error may be behind it. The same CDR3 is also encoded by other DNA sequences in this sample. V gene TRBV28 combines with J gene TRBJ1-2; D gene uncertain. Germline loops: CDR1 MDHEN, CDR2 SYDVKM. The CDR3 has 13 residues. Here the CDR3 DNA reads TGTGCCAGCAGTTTCCCCGGTAGCTATGGCTACACTTTC. Its protein is CASSFPGSYGYTF.